A selection of T cell receptor beta chains follows, all from one sample in a study of STAT5B mutations in CD4+ large granular lymphocyte leukemia. Assay used: immunoSEQ multiplex PCR; TCRdb lists only in-frame clones, some missing. The repertoire holds about 34,000 clones, with less than 80% as singletons. Specimen: CD4+ T cells from blood buffy coats. The source of these receptors is a human donor in good health. Each CDR3 is given with its conserved first and last residue. The D gene is left open where the match is weak. Clone sizes are given selectively: once, few, many, or a class where the clone is expanded.

.	TRBV2	TRBJ1-1	few	CASKGLTNTEAFF	TGTGCCAGCAAGGGCCTAACGAACACTGAAGCTTTCTTT
.	TRBV7-9	TRBJ2-7	.	CASSLARDGSYEQYF	TGTGCCAGCAGCTTAGCTAGGGACGGAAGCTACGAGCAGTACTTC
TRBD2	TRBV5-4	TRBJ2-1	.	CASSSRGGRAYNEQFF	TGTGCCAGCAGCTCGCGGGGGGGCAGGGCCTACAATGAGCAGTTCTTC
.	TRBV5-4	TRBJ2-5	.	CASSWTGTETQYF	TGTGCCAGCAGCTGGACCGGGACAGAGACCCAGTACTTC
.	TRBV30	TRBJ1-1	.	CAWSDPRRAMNTEAFF	TGTGCCTGGAGTGACCCACGTAGGGCCATGAACACTGAAGCTTTCTTT
.	TRBV6-1	TRBJ1-1	.	CASTYFTEAFF	TGTGCCAGCACGTACTTCACTGAAGCTTTCTTT
TRBD1	TRBV6-1	TRBJ2-7	.	CASRSFPGQLYEQYF	TGTGCCAGCAGATCATTTCCGGGACAGCTTTACGAGCAGTACTTC
TRBD1	TRBV19	TRBJ1-1	.	CASRSAGGLTEAFF	TGTGCCAGTAGATCCGCAGGGGGCTTGACTGAAGCTTTCTTT
.	TRBV19	TRBJ1-2	.	CASSIGLVGYTF	TGTGCCAGTAGTATAGGCCTGGTTGGCTACACCTTC
.	TRBV28	TRBJ2-2	.	CASTLGQSNTGELFF	TGTGCCAGCACCCTCGGACAGTCTAACACCGGGGAGCTGTTTTTT
.	TRBV2	TRBJ1-2	.	CASSGLRGEYGYTF	TGTGCCAGCAGTGGATTAAGGGGCGAATATGGCTACACCTTC
.	TRBV7-9	TRBJ2-2	.	CASSQGGYSTGELFF	TGTGCCAGCAGCCAGGGCGGTTATTCCACCGGGGAGCTGTTTTTT
.	TRBV27	TRBJ2-3	.	CASSSGWGGTDTQYF	TGTGCCAGCAGCTCGGGTTGGGGCGGCACAGATACGCAGTATTTT
TRBD2	TRBV7-2	TRBJ2-3	.	CASSSLLAGDPDTQYF	TGTGCCAGCAGCTCCCTACTAGCGGGAGACCCAGATACGCAGTATTTT
.	TRBV5-1	TRBJ1-1	.	CASSSERNFNTEAFF	TGCGCCAGCAGCTCGGAAAGGAATTTCAACACTGAAGCTTTCTTT
TRBD2	TRBV10-3	TRBJ2-1	.	CAISESRSGGQFF	TGTGCCATCAGTGAGTCCCGTAGCGGGGGACAGTTCTTC
.	TRBV7-3	TRBJ2-5	.	CASSPGGQETQYF	TGTGCCAGCAGCCCAGGGGGGCAAGAGACCCAGTACTTC
.	TRBV11-3	TRBJ2-1	.	CASSLIYYGGHEQFF	TGTGCCAGCAGCTTAATTTACTATGGGGGCCATGAGCAGTTCTTC
.	TRBV6-1	TRBJ1-5	.	CASSEVSGPNQPQHF	TGTGCCAGCAGTGAAGTGTCAGGGCCTAATCAGCCCCAGCATTTT
TRBD1	TRBV6-1	TRBJ2-1	.	CASSKGQGRGNEQFF	TGTGCCAGCAGTAAAGGACAGGGGAGAGGTAATGAGCAGTTCTTC
.	TRBV29-1	TRBJ1-2	.	CSVEDRGGEMNGYTF	TGCAGCGTTGAAGATCGAGGAGGGGAAATGAATGGCTACACCTTC
TRBD2	TRBV7-2	TRBJ2-1	.	CASSHPASGSPSSYNEQFF	TGTGCCAGCAGCCATCCGGCTAGCGGGAGCCCGAGCTCCTACAATGAGCAGTTCTTC
TRBD1	TRBV6-1	TRBJ2-2	.	CASSDPGQGRVGELFF	TGTGCCAGCAGTGACCCGGGACAGGGGCGGGTCGGGGAGCTGTTTTTT
TRBD2	TRBV15	TRBJ2-1	.	CATSREASGTKFSYNEQFF	TGTGCCACCAGCAGAGAGGCTAGCGGGACTAAATTCTCCTACAATGAGCAGTTCTTC
.	TRBV30	TRBJ1-4	.	CAHEATTNEKLFF	TGTGCCCACGAAGCAACTACTAATGAAAAACTGTTTTTT
.	TRBV28	TRBJ1-6	.	CASRPGRSNSPLHF	TGTGCCAGCAGACCGGGCCGTTCTAATTCACCCCTCCACTTT
TRBD1	TRBV28	TRBJ2-1	.	CASSGGDRGLNEQFF	TGTGCCAGCAGCGGGGGGGACAGGGGTCTCAATGAGCAGTTCTTC
TRBD1	TRBV7-2	TRBJ1-1	.	CASSRQDQGARTEAFF	TGTGCCAGCAGCCGCCAAGACCAGGGGGCGAGAACTGAAGCTTTCTTT
.	TRBV27	TRBJ2-3	.	CASSLSPSATQYF	TGTGCCAGCAGTTTATCCCCGAGCGCCACGCAGTATTTT
.	TRBV7-2	TRBJ2-2	.	CASSASSGSGELFF	TGTGCCAGCAGCGCGTCTAGTGGGTCCGGGGAGCTGTTTTTT
TRBD1	TRBV6-6	TRBJ1-2	.	CASSRDRESTLGYTF	TGTGCCAGCAGTCGAGACAGGGAAAGCACCCTAGGCTACACCTTC
.	TRBV9	TRBJ1-3	.	CASSSGPGSGNTIYF	TGTGCCAGCAGCTCAGGGCCCGGCTCTGGAAACACCATATATTTT
TRBD2	TRBV6-1	TRBJ2-1	few	CASSELAGQTYNEQFF	TGTGCCAGCAGTGAATTAGCGGGACAAACCTACAATGAGCAGTTCTTC
TRBD2	TRBV15	TRBJ2-5	.	CATSRDGGGGETQYF	TGTGCCACCAGCAGAGATGGGGGGGGAGGAGAGACCCAGTACTTC
TRBD1	TRBV28	TRBJ1-1	.	CASSTGTGTTEAFF	TGTGCCAGCAGTACCGGGACAGGGACCACTGAAGCTTTCTTT
.	TRBV7-2	TRBJ2-7	.	CASSLDAGHSSYEQYF	TGTGCCAGCAGCTTAGACGCAGGGCACAGCTCCTACGAGCAGTACTTC
TRBD2	TRBV11-3	TRBJ2-2	.	CASSLRIAGTNTGELFF	TGTGCCAGCAGCTTAAGGATAGCGGGGACGAACACCGGGGAGCTGTTTTTT
.	TRBV11-2	TRBJ2-3	.	CASSLEGSDTQYF	TGTGCCAGCAGCTTAGAGGGGTCAGATACGCAGTATTTT
.	TRBV9	TRBJ2-5	.	CASSVAGRWETQYF	TGTGCCAGCAGCGTAGCCGGGCGGTGGGAGACCCAGTACTTC
.	TRBV10-3	TRBJ1-2	.	CAISEAQGRGYGYTF	TGTGCCATCAGTGAGGCACAGGGTAGGGGCTATGGCTACACCTTC